This T cell receptor (beta chain) was documented in a study of cytomegalovirus exposure and HLA in healthy donors. This clone was seen just once. Its antigen is unknown. The CDR3 is 13 residues long. V dropped 1 base and J dropped 7 bases, with 7 bases sitting between them. Germline-derived CDR1 and CDR2 are SGHDN and FVKESK. Study findings and constraints: TCR beta sequences numbering 15,000 to 20,000 were associated with HLA alleles at 0.05 false discovery rate in a later analysis. Reported findings show TCR beta sequences accurately forecast HLA-A and HLA-B alleles in most subjects.

Primers: 60 Vbeta forward and 13 Jbeta reverse. Sequencing was performed with immunoSEQ multiplex PCR; in TCRdb, only in-frame clones are kept and a portion is missing. Altogether around 110,000 clones are present, 50% to 65% being singletons, with the ten largest covering roughly 9.7%. Sequenced sample: PBMCs. J is TRBJ1-4 and V is TRBV14, with D unresolved. The sequence was collected from a woman aged 40 to 55 in good health and CMV-seropositive. The CDR3 spells CASSQVVGEKLFF. DNA for the CDR3: TGTGCCAGCAGCCAAGTGGTCGGTGAAAAACTGTTTTTT.